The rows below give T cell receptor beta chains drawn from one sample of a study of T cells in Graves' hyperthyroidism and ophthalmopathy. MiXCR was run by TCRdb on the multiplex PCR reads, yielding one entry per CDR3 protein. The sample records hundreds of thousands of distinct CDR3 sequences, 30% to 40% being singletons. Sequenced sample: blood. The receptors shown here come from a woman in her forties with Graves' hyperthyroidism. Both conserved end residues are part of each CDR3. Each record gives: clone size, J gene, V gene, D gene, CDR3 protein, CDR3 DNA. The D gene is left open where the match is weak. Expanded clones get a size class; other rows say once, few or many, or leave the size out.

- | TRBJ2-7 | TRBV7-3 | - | CASSPGAQNTYEQYF | TGTGCCAGCAGCCCTGGGGCCCAAAACACCTACGAGCAGTACTTC
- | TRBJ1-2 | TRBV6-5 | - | CASSEAWRDGYTF | TGTGCCAGCAGTGAAGCGTGGCGGGATGGCTACACCTTC
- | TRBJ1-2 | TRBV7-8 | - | CASTTLTGTDYGYTF | TGTGCCAGCACAACATTAACCGGGACTGACTATGGCTACACCTTC
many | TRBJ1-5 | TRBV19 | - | CARGGNQPQHF | TGTGCCAGGGGGGGGAATCAGCCCCAGCATTTT
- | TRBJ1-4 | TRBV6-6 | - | CASSYMGSANEKLFF | TGTGCCAGCAGTTACATGGGGTCGGCTAATGAAAAACTGTTTTTT
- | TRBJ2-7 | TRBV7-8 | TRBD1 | CASSSGLLGQGALGEQYF | TGTGCCAGCAGCTCGGGTCTGCTGGGACAGGGGGCCTTAGGGGAGCAGTACTTC
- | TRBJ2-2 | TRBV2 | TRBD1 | CASSLDRGIGTGELFF | TGTGCCAGCAGTCTCGACAGGGGGATAGGCACCGGGGAGCTGTTTTTT
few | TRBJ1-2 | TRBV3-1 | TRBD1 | CASRRTGVYGYTF | TGTGCCAGCAGACGGACAGGAGTATATGGCTACACCTTC
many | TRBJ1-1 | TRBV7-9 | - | CATLDSLNTEAFF | TGTGCCACCCTGGACAGCCTGAACACTGAAGCTTTCTTT
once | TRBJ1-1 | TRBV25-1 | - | CASLNAYRAVEAFF | TGTGCCAGCTTGAACGCCTACAGGGCTGTTGAAGCTTTCTTT
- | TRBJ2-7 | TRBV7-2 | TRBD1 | CASKGPDRGYEQYF | TGTGCCAGCAAGGGGCCGGACAGGGGCTACGAGCAGTACTTC
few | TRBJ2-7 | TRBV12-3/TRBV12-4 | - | CASSPDPAGEQYF | TGTGCCAGCAGTCCGGACCCGGCGGGCGAGCAGTACTTC
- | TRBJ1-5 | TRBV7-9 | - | CASSYDQDSYSNQPQHF | TGTGCCAGCAGTTACGATCAGGACAGTTATAGCAATCAGCCCCAGCATTTT
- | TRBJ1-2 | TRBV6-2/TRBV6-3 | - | CASSYFGTYGYTF | TGTGCCAGCAGTTACTTTGGGACCTATGGCTACACCTTC
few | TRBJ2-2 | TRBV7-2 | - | CASSFGDVRGELFF | TGTGCCAGCAGCTTCGGGGACGTTCGCGGGGAGCTGTTTTTT
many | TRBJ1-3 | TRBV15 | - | CATSRDLQGAAGNTIYF | TGTGCCACCAGCAGAGATTTACAGGGAGCAGCGGGAAACACCATATATTTT
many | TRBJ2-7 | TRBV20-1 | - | CSATTAAAYEQYF | TGCAGTGCTACGACAGCGGCCGCCTACGAGCAGTACTTC
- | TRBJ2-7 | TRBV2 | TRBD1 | CASRARTGPYEQYF | TGTGCCAGCAGGGCCCGGACAGGCCCCTACGAGCAGTACTTC
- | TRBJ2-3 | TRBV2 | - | CASSEVDTQYF | TGTGCCAGCAGTGAAGTAGATACGCAGTATTTT
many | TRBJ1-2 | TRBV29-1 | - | CSVELTEANYGYTF | TGCAGCGTTGAACTTACAGAAGCTAACTATGGCTACACCTTC
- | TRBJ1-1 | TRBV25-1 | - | CASITTGAEAFF | TGTGCCAGCATCACCACGGGGGCTGAAGCTTTCTTT
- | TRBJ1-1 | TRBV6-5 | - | CASSRRPGTEAFF | TGTGCCAGCAGTCGACGACCAGGCACTGAAGCTTTCTTT
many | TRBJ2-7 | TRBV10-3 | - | CAIKGTGGNYEQYF | TGTGCCATCAAGGGCACAGGCGGCAACTACGAGCAGTACTTC
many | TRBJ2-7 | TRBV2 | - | CASSVGNREQYF | TGTGCCAGCAGTGTGGGGAATCGCGAGCAGTACTTC
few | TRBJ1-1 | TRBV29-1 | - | CSVGVMNTEAFF | TGCAGCGTCGGAGTAATGAACACTGAAGCTTTCTTT
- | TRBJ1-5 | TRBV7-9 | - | CASSRGGWDSNQPQHF | TGTGCCAGCAGCAGGGGGGGATGGGACTCCAATCAGCCCCAGCATTTT
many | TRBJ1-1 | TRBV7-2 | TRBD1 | CASSLFVGQMNTEAFF | TGTGCCAGCAGCTTATTTGTGGGACAGATGAACACTGAAGCTTTCTTT
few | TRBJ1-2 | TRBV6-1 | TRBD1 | CASSATGEPPYGYTF | TGTGCCAGCAGTGCCACAGGGGAGCCCCCCTATGGCTACACCTTC
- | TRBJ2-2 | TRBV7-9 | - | CASSSGDGRELFF | TGTGCCAGCAGCTCTGGAGACGGCAGGGAGCTGTTTTTT
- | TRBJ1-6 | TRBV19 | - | CASSGDFISYNSPLHF | TGTGCCAGCTCCGGGGATTTCATCTCCTATAATTCACCCCTCCACTTT
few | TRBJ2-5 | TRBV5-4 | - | CASGPGAGGEETQYF | TGTGCCAGCGGACCCGGGGCAGGTGGCGAAGAGACCCAGTACTTC
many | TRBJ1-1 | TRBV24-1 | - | CATSVPGTAEAFF | TGTGCCACCAGCGTCCCAGGGACGGCTGAAGCTTTCTTT
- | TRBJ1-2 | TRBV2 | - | CASSSGELGGYTF | TGTGCCAGCAGTTCCGGGGAGTTAGGTGGCTACACCTTC
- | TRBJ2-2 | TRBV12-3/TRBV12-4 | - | CASSLQNRDGELFF | TGTGCCAGCAGTCTGCAAAACAGGGACGGGGAGCTGTTTTTT
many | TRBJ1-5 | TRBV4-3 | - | CASSQDQDQPQHF | TGCGCCAGCAGCCAAGATCAGGATCAGCCCCAGCATTTT
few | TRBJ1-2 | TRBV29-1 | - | CSVEDSSGEDYDGYTF | TGCAGCGTTGAAGATTCCAGCGGGGAAGACTATGATGGCTACACCTTC
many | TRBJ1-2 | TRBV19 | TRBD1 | CASSIKTGAGFGYTF | TGTGCCAGTAGTATTAAGACAGGGGCCGGGTTTGGCTACACCTTC
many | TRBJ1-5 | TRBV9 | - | CASSVFGGNQPQHF | TGTGCCAGCAGCGTATTCGGGGGGAATCAGCCCCAGCATTTT
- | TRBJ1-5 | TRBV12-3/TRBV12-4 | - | CASSLRHRDQPQHF | TGTGCCAGCAGTTTACGTCATCGGGATCAGCCCCAGCATTTT
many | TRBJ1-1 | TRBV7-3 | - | CASSLTSVNTEAFF | TGTGCCAGCAGCTTAACGTCAGTGAACACTGAAGCTTTCTTT
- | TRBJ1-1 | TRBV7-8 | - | CASSYRGTLNTEAFF | TGTGCCAGCAGCTACCGGGGTACCTTGAACACTGAAGCTTTCTTT
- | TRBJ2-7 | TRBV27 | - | CASSTNGYRLHEQYF | TGTGCCAGCAGTACCAACGGGTACAGACTCCACGAGCAGTACTTC
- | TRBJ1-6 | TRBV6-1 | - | CASSTNRAGGNSPLHF | TGTGCCAGCAGTACCAACAGGGCCGGGGGGAATTCACCCCTCCACTTT
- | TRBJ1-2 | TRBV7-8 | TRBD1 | CASSPDREGYTF | TGTGCCAGCTCACCCGACAGGGAGGGCTACACCTTC
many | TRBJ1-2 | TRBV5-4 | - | CASSLDSDRGYTF | TGTGCCAGCAGCTTGGATTCAGACCGGGGCTACACCTTC
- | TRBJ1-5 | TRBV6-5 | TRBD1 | CASSYSLTGIQPQHF | TGTGCCAGCAGTTACTCGTTGACAGGGATTCAGCCCCAGCATTTT
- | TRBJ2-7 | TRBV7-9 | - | CASSFPWTGNSYEQYF | TGTGCCAGCAGTTTCCCCTGGACTGGGAACTCCTACGAGCAGTACTTC
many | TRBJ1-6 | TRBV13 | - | CASSLDGGRDQLPLHF | TGTGCCAGCAGCTTAGACGGTGGCAGGGATCAGTTACCCCTCCACTTT